Shown below are 2 T cell receptor beta chains from a single sample sequenced in a study of identical twins. TCRdb itself ran the 5' RACE reads through MiXCR, one entry per CDR3 protein. The table shows 600,000 to 800,000 distinct CDR3 sequences, with over 20% occurring only once. In addition, the sample was reused for a study of T cells expressing NK-cell markers.

The sequenced sample consisted of PBMCs. The source is a woman aged 18-35 years in good health.

There are a few counts of this clonotype. The V call is TRBV20-1, the J call TRBJ1-2; possibly TRBD1 for D (6 bases). The CDR3 is 13 residues long. The V gene lost 4 bases and the J gene lost 4 bases, with 13 bases spanning the gap. The germline V gene has CDR1 DFQATT and CDR2 SNEGSKA (reference sequence). The CDR3: CSATDSNRYGYTF. The CDR3 nucleotides are TGCAGTGCTACGGACAGTAATCGCTATGGCTACACCTTC.

The chain is built from TRBV12-3 or TRBV12-4 and TRBJ2-1; the match to TRBD2 covers 10 bases. After removal of 6 bases from V and 12 bases from J, the junction contained 5 bases not matched to a gene. This CDR3 region has 12 residues. CDR3 sequence (DNA): TGTGCCAGCAGGCTAGCGGGAGTCCGGCAGTTCTTC. Its protein is CASRLAGVRQFF.